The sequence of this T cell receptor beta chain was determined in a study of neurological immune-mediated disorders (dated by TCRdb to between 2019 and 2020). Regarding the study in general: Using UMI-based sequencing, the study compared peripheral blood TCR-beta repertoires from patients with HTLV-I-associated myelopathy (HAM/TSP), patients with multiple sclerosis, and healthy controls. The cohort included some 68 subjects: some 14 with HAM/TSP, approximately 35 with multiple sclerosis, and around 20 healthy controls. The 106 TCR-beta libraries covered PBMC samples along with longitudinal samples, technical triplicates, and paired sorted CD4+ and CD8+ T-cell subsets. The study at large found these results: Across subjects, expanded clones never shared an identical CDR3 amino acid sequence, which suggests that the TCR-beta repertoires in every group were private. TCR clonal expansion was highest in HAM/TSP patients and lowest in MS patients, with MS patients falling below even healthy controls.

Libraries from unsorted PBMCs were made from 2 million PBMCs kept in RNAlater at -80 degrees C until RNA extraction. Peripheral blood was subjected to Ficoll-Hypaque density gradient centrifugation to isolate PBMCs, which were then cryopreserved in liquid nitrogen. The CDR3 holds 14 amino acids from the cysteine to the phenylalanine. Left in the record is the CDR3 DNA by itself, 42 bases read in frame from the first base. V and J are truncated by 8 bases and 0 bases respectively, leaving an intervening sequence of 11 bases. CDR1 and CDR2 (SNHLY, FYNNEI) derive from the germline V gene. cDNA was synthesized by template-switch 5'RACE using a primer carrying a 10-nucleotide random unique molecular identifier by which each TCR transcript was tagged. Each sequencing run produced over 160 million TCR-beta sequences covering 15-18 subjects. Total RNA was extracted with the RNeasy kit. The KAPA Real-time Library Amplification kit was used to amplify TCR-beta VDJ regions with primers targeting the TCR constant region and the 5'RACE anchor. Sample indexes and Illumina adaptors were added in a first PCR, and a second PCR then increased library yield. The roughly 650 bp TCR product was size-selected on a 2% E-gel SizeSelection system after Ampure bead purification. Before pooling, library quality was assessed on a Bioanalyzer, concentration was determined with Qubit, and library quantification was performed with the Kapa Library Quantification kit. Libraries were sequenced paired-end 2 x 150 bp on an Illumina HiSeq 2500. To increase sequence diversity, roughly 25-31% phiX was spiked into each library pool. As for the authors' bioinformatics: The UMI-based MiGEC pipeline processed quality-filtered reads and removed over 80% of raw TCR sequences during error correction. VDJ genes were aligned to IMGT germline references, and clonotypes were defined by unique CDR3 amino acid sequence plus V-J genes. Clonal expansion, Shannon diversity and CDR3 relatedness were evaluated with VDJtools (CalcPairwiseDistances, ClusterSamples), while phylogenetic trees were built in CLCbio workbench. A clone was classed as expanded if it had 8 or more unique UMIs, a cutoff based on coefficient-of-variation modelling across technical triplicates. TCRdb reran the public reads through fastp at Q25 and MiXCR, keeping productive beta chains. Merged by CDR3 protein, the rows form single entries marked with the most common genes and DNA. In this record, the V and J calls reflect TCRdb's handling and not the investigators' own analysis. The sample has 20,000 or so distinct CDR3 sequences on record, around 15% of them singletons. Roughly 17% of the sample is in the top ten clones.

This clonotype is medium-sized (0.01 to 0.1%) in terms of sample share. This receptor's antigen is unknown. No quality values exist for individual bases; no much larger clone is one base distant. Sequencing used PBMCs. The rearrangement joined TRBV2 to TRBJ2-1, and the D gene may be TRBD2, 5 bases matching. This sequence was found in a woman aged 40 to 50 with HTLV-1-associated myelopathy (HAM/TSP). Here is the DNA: TGTGCCAGCTCAGGAGGTAGCTCCTACAATGAGCAGTTCTTC. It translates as CASSGGSSYNEQFF. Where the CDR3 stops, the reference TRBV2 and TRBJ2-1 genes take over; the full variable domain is EPEVTQTPSHQVTQMGQEVILRCVPISNHLYFYWYRQILGQKVEFLVSFYNNEISEKSEIFDDQFSVERPDGSNFTLKIRSTKLEDSAMYFCASSGGSSYNEQFFGPGTRLTVL.